This T cell receptor beta chain emerged from a study of shared clonotypes between healthy human individuals (dated by TCRdb to 2018 to 2021). Background for the entire study: A few men and two women, aged 18 to 49 years, made up the cohort. Libraries were prepared and TCR repertoires were sequenced by different laboratories using diverse techniques, in order to increase sequencing depth and limit assay-specific biases. To estimate repertoire size and how much clonotypes are shared between individuals, the study performed deep sequencing of blood TCR repertoires from about five healthy adults. For each donor, CD4 naive and CD4 memory were each run on three plates, CD8 naive on two plates, and CD8 memory on one plate. Leukapheresis yielded between about 0.94 and 8.9 billion PBMCs per donor.

Healthy HIV-negative adults with no recently reported acute infections or vaccinations were included as donors. Every donor was a Caucasian adult residing in Nashville, Tennessee, USA. CD4+ T cells were enriched by magnetic negative selection; naive cells were then positively selected on CD45RA, and the negative fraction formed the memory subset. Blood was collected by leukapheresis, and PBMCs were isolated by Ficoll-Histopaque density gradient centrifugation and then cryopreserved in liquid nitrogen vapor phase. Purity and quantity of every magnetically sorted T cell population were checked by analytical flow cytometry. Each sorted fraction had its genomic DNA isolated and then quantified by UV absorbance on a Nanodrop 2000c. Notes on this clone: Which antigen it targets is not known. Base qualities are not recorded, but no much larger clone differs from it by a single base.

The CDR3, cysteine through phenylalanine, is 17 amino acids long. Just the 51-base CDR3 DNA is kept, in frame starting at base 1. CDR1 and CDR2 are drawn from the germline V gene (reference sequence): SGHNT, YYREEE. V and J are trimmed by 4 bases and 10 bases, and the gene matches miss 18 bases of the junction. The investigation overall reported the following: Compared with non-shared clonotypes, clonotypes shared by all four sorted-subset donors had higher generation probabilities. Only blood was sampled, and tissue TCR repertoires likely differ from those in blood. Incomplete sequencing was indicated by rarefaction of sorted-subset datasets, despite the large sequencing depth. Because the study included a small number of donors, the genetic and exposure-history diversity represented was limited. Across a handful of donors, approximately 5% of naive CD4, roughly 3.5% of naive CD8, around 2.5% of memory CD4, and roughly 0.4% of memory CD8 clonotypes were shared. Based on pairwise subsampling, the degree of clonotype sharing among donors was expected to be affected by sequencing depth. Larger estimated clonotype richness was generally found for naive subsets than for memory subsets.

TCR CDR3 regions were amplified from genomic DNA by multiplex PCR using the deep immunoSEQ assay. Extracted genomic DNA from each cell subset was distributed evenly across all wells of several immunoSEQ 96-well plates, and each plate was treated as a replicate. Each replicate PCR for sorted subsets received about 180 ng genomic DNA, equal to tens of thousands of T cell genomes. The purified libraries were quantified using a Qubit 3.0 fluorometer, sized with a Bioanalyzer 2100, and then quantified again using the KAPA Library Quantification kit. A separate single-read 150-cycle Illumina NextSeq 550 flow cell was used to sequence each immunoSEQ 96-well plate. As for how the authors treated the data: Because the immunoSEQ output included only junctional sequences and no quality scores, the filtering could not be the same as the filtering used for full-length reads. Sequences were annotated with PyIR, a Python wrapper for IgBLAST v1.9, and V/J genes and CDR3 were assigned using IMGT germline references. Reads were filtered out if the reads had weak V/J assignments (E-value above 1e-6), no CDR3, stop codons, out-of-frame junctions, or ambiguous translated residues. V3J clonotypes were defined by identical inferred V gene, J gene, and CDR3 amino acid sequence. To compute the percentage overlap between repertoires, the number of shared unique clonotypes was divided by the size of the smaller repertoire. Repertoire richness was assessed with RTK rarefaction, the Chao1 estimator, and Recon v2.1 estimates of unobserved clonotypes. Generation probabilities for all TCRbeta clonotypes obtained by the gDNA method from a few donors were computed using OLGA. TCRdb retrieved this table from immuneACCESS and kept in-frame rearrangements only. Not all clones are present; in checked studies, unresolved V genes account for under half, and no reason is known for the remainder. V and J calls and clone size are given by that table; D and trimming were obtained from the DNA. This sample holds about 2.4 million clones; about 92% were observed only once. The ten largest clones represent roughly 0.15% of the sample.

The material sequenced was naive CD4+ T cells sorted from blood. Per the publication, the cell subset or site label means: CD45RA+ positively selected. The origin of this receptor is a man aged 18 to 29 in good health. The V and J genes are TRBV5-4 and TRBJ1-1, with 11 central nucleotides matching TRBD1. The DNA reads TGTGCCAGCAGCCCCATGGGACAGGGGGAACCCAAGGGGGGAGCTTTCTTT. The resulting protein is CASSPMGQGEPKGGAFF.